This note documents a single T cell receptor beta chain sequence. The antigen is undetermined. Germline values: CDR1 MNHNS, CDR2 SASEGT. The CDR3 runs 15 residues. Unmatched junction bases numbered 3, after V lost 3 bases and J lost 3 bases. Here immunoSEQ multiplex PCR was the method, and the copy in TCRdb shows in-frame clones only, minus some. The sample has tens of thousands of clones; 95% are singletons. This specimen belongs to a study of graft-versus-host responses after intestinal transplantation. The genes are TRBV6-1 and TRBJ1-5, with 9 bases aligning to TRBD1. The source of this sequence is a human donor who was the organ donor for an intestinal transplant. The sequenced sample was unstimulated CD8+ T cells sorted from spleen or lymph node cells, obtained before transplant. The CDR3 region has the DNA TGTGCCAGCAGTGAGACAGGGGGGGACAATCAGCCCCAGCATTTT. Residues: CASSETGGDNQPQHF.